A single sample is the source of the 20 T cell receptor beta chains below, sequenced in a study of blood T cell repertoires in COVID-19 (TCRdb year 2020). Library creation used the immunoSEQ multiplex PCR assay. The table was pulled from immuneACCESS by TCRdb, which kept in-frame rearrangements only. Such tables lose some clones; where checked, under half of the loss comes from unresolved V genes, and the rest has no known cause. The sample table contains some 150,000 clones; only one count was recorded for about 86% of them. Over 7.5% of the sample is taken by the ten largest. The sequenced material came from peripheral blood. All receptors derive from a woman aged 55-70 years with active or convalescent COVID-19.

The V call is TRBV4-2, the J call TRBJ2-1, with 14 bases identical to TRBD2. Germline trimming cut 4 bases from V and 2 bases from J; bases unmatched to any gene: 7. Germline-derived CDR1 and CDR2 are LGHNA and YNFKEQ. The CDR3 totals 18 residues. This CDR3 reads CASSPGLAGGRTYNEQFF. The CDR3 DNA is TGTGCCAGCAGCCCAGGACTAGCGGGGGGACGGACCTACAATGAGCAGTTCTTC.

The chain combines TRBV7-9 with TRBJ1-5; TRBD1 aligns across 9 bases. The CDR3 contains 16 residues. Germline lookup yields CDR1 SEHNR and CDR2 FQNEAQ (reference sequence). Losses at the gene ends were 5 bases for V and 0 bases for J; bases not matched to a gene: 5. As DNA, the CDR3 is TGTGCCAGCAGCCAGGGGACAGGGTATAGCAATCAGCCCCAGCATTTT. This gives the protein CASSQGTGYSNQPQHF.

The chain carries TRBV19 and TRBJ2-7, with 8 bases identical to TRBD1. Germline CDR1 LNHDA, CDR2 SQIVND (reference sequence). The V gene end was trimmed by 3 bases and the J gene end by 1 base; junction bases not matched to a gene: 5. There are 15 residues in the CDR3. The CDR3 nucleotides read TGTGCCAGTAGTATTCCCGGACAGGGTTCCTACGAGCAGTACTTC. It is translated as CASSIPGQGSYEQYF.

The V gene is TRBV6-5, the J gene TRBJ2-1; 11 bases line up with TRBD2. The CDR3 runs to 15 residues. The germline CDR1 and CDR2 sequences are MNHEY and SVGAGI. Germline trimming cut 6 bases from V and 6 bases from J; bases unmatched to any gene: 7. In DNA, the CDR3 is TGTGCCAGCAGGCAACCGGGACTAGCGGTCAATGAGCAGTTCTTC. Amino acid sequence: CASRQPGLAVNEQFF.

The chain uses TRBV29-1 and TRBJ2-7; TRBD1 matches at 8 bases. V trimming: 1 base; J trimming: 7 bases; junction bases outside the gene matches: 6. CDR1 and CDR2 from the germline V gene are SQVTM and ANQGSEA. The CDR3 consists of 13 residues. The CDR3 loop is CSVEGDRSGEQYV. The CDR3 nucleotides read TGCAGCGTTGAAGGGGACAGGTCGGGTGAGCAGTACGTC.

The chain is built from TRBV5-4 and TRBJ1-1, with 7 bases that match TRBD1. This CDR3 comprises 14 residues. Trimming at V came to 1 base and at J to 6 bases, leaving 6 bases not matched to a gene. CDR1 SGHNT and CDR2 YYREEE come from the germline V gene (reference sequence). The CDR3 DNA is TGTGCCAGCAGCTTGCGACAGGGTGGAGCTGAAGCTTTCTTT. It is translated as CASSLRQGGAEAFF.

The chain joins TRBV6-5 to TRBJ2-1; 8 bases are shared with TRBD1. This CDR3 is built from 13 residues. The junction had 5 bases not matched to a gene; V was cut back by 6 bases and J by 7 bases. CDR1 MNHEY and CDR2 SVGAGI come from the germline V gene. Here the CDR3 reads CASRTGVYNEQFF. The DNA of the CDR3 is TGTGCCAGCAGGACAGGGGTGTATAATGAGCAGTTCTTC.

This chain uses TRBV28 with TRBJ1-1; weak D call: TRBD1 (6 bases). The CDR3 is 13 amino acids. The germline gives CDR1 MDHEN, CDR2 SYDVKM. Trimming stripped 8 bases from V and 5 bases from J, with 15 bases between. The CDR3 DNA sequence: TGTGCCAGCGGACACAGGGCTCGTACTGAAGCTTTCTTT. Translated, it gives CASGHRARTEAFF.

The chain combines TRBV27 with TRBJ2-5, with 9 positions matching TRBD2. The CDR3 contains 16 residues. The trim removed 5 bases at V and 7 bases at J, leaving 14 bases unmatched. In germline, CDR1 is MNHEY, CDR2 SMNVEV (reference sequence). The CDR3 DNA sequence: TGTGCCAGCAGTCAGTACACCGGGACAGCGGGAGGGACCCAGTACTTC. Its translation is CASSQYTGTAGGTQYF.

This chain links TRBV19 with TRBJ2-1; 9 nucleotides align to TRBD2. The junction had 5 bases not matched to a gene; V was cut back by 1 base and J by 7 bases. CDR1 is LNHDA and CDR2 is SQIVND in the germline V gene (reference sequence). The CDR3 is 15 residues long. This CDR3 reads CASSIGRLAVNEQFF. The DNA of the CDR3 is TGTGCCAGTAGTATAGGGAGACTAGCGGTAAATGAGCAGTTCTTC.

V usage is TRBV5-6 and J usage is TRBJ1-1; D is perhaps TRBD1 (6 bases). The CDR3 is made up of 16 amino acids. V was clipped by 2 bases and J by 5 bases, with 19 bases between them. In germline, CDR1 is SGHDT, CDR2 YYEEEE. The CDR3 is CASSFRDTLGETEAFF. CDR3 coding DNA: TGTGCCAGCAGCTTCCGGGACACACTAGGAGAGACTGAAGCTTTCTTT.

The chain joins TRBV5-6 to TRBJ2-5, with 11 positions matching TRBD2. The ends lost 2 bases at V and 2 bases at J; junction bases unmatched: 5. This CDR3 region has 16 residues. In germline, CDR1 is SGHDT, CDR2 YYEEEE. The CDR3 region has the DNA TGTGCCAGCAGCTTTCAGGGACTAGCGGCACAAGAGACCCAGTACTTC. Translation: CASSFQGLAAQETQYF.

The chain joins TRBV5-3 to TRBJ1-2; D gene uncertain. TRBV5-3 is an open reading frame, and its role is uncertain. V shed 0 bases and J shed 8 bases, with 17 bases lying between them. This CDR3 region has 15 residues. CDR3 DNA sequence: TGTGCCAGAAGCTTGGCCGGTGGAGGGCCGAGGGGCTACACCTTC. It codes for CARSLAGGGPRGYTF.

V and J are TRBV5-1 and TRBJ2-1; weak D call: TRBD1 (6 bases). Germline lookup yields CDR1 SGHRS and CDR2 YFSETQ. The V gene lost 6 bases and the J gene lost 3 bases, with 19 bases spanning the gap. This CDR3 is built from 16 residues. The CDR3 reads CASTPPGHKHYNEQFF. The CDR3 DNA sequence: TGCGCCAGCACCCCACCGGGACACAAACACTACAATGAGCAGTTCTTC. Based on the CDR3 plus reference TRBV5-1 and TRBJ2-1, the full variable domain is KAGVTQTPRYLIKTRGQQVTLSCSPISGHRSVSWYQQTPGQGLQFLFEYFSETQRNKGNFPGRFSGRQFSNSRSEMNVSTLELGDSALYLCASTPPGHKHYNEQFFGPGTRLTVL.

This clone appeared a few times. CDR3 DNA: TGTGCCAGTAGTACGGGGGTAGGGGGCGATCGAAGATCCGGGGAGCTGTTTTTT. Amino acid sequence: CASSTGVGGDRRSGELFF. The genes are TRBV19 and TRBJ2-2; tentative D call: TRBD1 (7 bases). V lost 4 bases and J 6 bases, leaving 24 bases between the germline ends. This CDR3 is 18 amino acids long. The germline gives CDR1 LNHDA, CDR2 SQIVND (reference sequence).

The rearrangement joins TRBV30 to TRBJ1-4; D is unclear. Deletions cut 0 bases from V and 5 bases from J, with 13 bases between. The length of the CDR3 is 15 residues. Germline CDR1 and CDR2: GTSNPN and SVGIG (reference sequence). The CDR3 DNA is TGTGCCTGGAGTGTAAACCCCCAGGCGAATGAAAAACTGTTTTTT. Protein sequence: CAWSVNPQANEKLFF.

The CDR3 DNA sequence: TGTGCCAGCAGAAGGAGAACAGGGGGTATCTACGAGCAGTACGTC. Amino acid sequence: CASRRRTGGIYEQYV. The chain combines TRBV2 with TRBJ2-7; TRBD1 matches 8 bases. Unmatched junction bases numbered 10, after V lost 6 bases and J lost 3 bases. The CDR3 is 15 residues long. Germline CDR1 and CDR2: SNHLY and FYNNEI.

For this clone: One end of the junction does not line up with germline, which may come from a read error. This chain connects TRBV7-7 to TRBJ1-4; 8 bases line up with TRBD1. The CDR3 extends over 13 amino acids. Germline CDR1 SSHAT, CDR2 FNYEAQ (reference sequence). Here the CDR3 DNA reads TGTGCTAGCAGCGCCGACAGGGGCGAAAAACTGTTTTTT. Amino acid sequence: CASSADRGEKLFF.

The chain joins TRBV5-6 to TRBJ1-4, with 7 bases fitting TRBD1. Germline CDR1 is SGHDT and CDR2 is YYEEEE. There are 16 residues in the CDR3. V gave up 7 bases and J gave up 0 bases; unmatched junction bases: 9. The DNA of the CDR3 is TGTGCCAGCCATCGGGCAGGGGGATCAACTAATGAAAAACTGTTTTTT. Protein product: CASHRAGGSTNEKLFF.

CDR3 in amino acids: CASSSLTGTYGYTF. Here the CDR3 DNA reads TGTGCCAGCAGTTCTTTGACAGGGACTTATGGCTACACCTTC. J is TRBJ1-2 and V is TRBV6-5, with 7 bases aligning to TRBD1. Germline V gives CDR1 MNHEY, CDR2 SVGAGI. The CDR3 has 14 residues. The J segment lost 5 bases and the V segment lost 4 bases, leaving 7 bases of the junction unmatched.